Below are 28 T cell receptor beta chains sequenced from a single sample in a study of blood T cell repertoires in COVID-19 (dated by TCRdb to 2020 to 2022). The library was prepared using the immunoSEQ multiplex PCR assay. TCRdb stores this immuneACCESS table with in-frame sequences only. Part of the clones is absent; in the studies checked, under half of the shortfall reflects unresolved V genes, and no reason is known for the rest. In this sample the table shows roughly 140,000 clones, about nine tenths of which occur a single time. The ten largest account for about 2.3% of the sample. The sample taken for sequencing was peripheral blood. Every receptor here comes from a human donor in a cohort sampled during active COVID-19.

Notes on this clone: A read error may produce the germline difference seen at one junction end. The J gene is TRBJ2-1, the V gene TRBV5-4; 7 nucleotides match TRBD2. This CDR3 is built from 15 residues. Germline V gives CDR1 SGHNT, CDR2 YYREEE (reference sequence). DNA of the CDR3: TGTGCCAGCAGCTTGGCGGGAGGATCCTCCAATGAGCAGTTCTTC. It translates to CASSLAGGSSNEQFF.

V usage is TRBV3-1 (or the pseudogene TRBV3-2) and J usage is TRBJ2-7; D not certain. V dropped 1 base and J dropped 2 bases, with 12 bases sitting between them. The germline V gene has CDR1 LGHDT and CDR2 YNNKEL (reference sequence). The CDR3 consists of 15 residues. Here the CDR3 DNA reads TGTGCCAGCAGCCAAGCTATAGTATCGGCCTACGAGCAGTACTTC. The encoded protein is CASSQAIVSAYEQYF.

This chain links TRBV12-3 or TRBV12-4 with TRBJ1-1; 7 bases align to TRBD1. The CDR3 consists of 12 residues. The J segment lost 9 bases and the V segment lost 6 bases, leaving 7 bases of the junction unmatched. The CDR3 is CASSPDRPKAFF. The CDR3 bases are TGTGCCAGCAGCCCGGACAGGCCCAAAGCTTTCTTT.

The chain combines TRBV3-1 (or the pseudogene TRBV3-2) with TRBJ2-3; D is possibly TRBD1 (6 bases). Trimming cost V 1 base and J 2 bases, with 16 bases left between them. This CDR3 comprises 17 residues. Germline assignment: CDR1 LGHDT and CDR2 YNNKEL (reference sequence). The CDR3 nucleotides read TGTGCCAGCAGCCAAGCCAGGACAGAAGAGCACACAGATACGCAGTATTTT. Protein sequence: CASSQARTEEHTDTQYF.

This chain joins TRBV20-1 and TRBJ2-1, with 8 bases lining up with TRBD2. From germline, CDR1 is DFQATT and CDR2 SNEGSKA (reference sequence). The CDR3 runs to 16 residues. Trimming took 3 bases from V and 4 from J; bases not matched to a gene: 11. The CDR3 nucleotides read TGCAGTGCTAGTCCCATAAGCGGGAGACGATACAATGAGCAGTTCTTC. This sequence encodes CSASPISGRRYNEQFF.

This clone turned up a few times. The sample has other DNA sequences that encode this CDR3 too. The chain links TRBV5-1 to TRBJ2-7, with D hard to call. This CDR3 spans 12 amino acids. Trimming pared 4 bases from V and 4 bases from J, leaving 9 bases between. CDR1 is SGHRS and CDR2 is YFSETQ in the germline V gene. This chain's CDR3 is CASSLGGYEQYF. DNA for the CDR3: TGCGCCAGCAGCCTGGGCGGTTACGAGCAGTACTTC.

About this clone itself: At one boundary the junction diverges from the germline segment, which might be a read error. J is TRBJ2-7 and V is TRBV7-7, with D possibly matching TRBD2 (6 bases). The germline CDR1 and CDR2 sequences are SSHAT and FNYEAQ (reference sequence). There are 15 residues in the CDR3. CDR3 coding DNA: TGTGCTAGCAGCTTAGCGCCTAGCGCGACCTACGAGCAGTACTTC. This encodes CASSLAPSATYEQYF. Complete variable domain (other parts from reference TRBV7-7 and TRBJ2-7): GAGVSQSPRYKVTKRGQDVTLRCDPISSHATLYWYQQALGQGPEFLTYFNYEAQPDKSGLPSDRFSAERPEGSISTLTIQRTEQRDSAMYRCASSLAPSATYEQYFGPGTRLTVT.

The chain couples TRBV7-9 to TRBJ2-1, with 7 bases that match TRBD2. Germline loops: CDR1 SEHNR, CDR2 FQNEAQ (reference sequence). CDR3 length equals 13 residues. V lost 3 bases to trimming and J lost 8 bases; unmatched junction nucleotides: 4. This chain's CDR3 is CASSFAGVDEQFF. DNA of the CDR3: TGTGCCAGCAGCTTTGCGGGGGTGGATGAGCAGTTCTTC.

The chain couples TRBV3-1 (or the pseudogene TRBV3-2) to TRBJ1-4, with D hard to call. Germline V lookup: CDR1 LGHDT, CDR2 YNNKEL (reference sequence). This CDR3 spans 15 amino acids. V was trimmed by 2 bases and J by 0 bases, leaving 7 bases between them. DNA of the CDR3: TGTGCCAGCAGCCAAAGGAGAGCAACTAATGAAAAACTGTTTTTT. Its translation is CASSQRRATNEKLFF.

The chain links TRBV18 to TRBJ2-1; D possibly corresponds to TRBD2 (5 bases). Trimming cost V 6 bases and J 5 bases, with 17 bases left between them. Germline values: CDR1 KGHSH, CDR2 LQKENI. CDR3 length: 15 residues. Written as DNA, the CDR3 is TGTGCCAGCTCCGAGGCGGGCCAAGCCCACAATGAGCAGTTCTTC. It yields the protein CASSEAGQAHNEQFF.

The CDR3: CASSQESRSPLHF. In DNA, the CDR3 is TGCGCCAGCAGCCAAGAGTCTAGGTCACCCCTCCACTTT. This chain links TRBV4-3 with TRBJ1-6; D uncertain. The CDR3 has 13 amino acids. Germline-derived CDR1 and CDR2 are LGHNA and YSLEER. Trimming cost V 0 bases and J 10 bases, with 7 bases left between them.

The rearrangement links TRBV20-1 to TRBJ2-3; 11 nucleotides line up with TRBD2. CDR1 is DFQATT and CDR2 is SNEGSKA in the germline V gene (reference sequence). CDR3 size: 15 residues. J gave up 1 base and V 3 bases, and 3 bases lay outside the gene matches. The CDR3 spells CSASSLAGGTDTQYF. The CDR3 nucleotides read TGCAGTGCTAGTTCACTAGCGGGGGGCACAGATACGCAGTATTTT.

V and J are TRBV13 and TRBJ2-3; possible D gene TRBD1, 6 bases. CDR1 and CDR2 (germline): PRHDT, FYEKMQ (reference sequence). Trimming removed 8 bases at V and 0 bases at J, with 27 bases between. CDR3 length equals 19 residues. The CDR3 DNA reads TGTGCCAGCGCCCGAAAGGAAGGACAGACCTCAACTAGCACAGATACGCAGTATTTT. It codes for CASARKEGQTSTSTDTQYF.

The rearrangement joins TRBV7-2 to TRBJ1-2; 7 nucleotides agree with TRBD1. Trimming at V came to 5 bases and at J to 4 bases, leaving 10 bases not matched to a gene. The CDR3 contains 15 residues. The germline gives CDR1 SGHTA, CDR2 FQGNSA. The chain's CDR3 is CASSPNDRALYGYTF. DNA of the CDR3: TGTGCCAGCAGCCCAAACGACAGGGCCCTCTATGGCTACACCTTC. Drawing the rest from reference TRBV7-2 and TRBJ1-2, the complete variable domain is GAGVSQSPSNKVTEKGKDVELRCDPISGHTALYWYRQSLGQGLEFLIYFQGNSAPDKSGLPSDRFSAERTGGSVSTLTIQRTQQEDSAVYLCASSPNDRALYGYTFGSGTRLTVV.

This chain joins TRBV4-1 and TRBJ1-2; the D gene is possibly TRBD1 (5 bases). This CDR3 spans 16 amino acids. Germline CDR1 is MGHRA and CDR2 is YSYEKL. The germline V and J ends were trimmed by 4 bases and 5 bases, with 20 bases remaining between them. The CDR3 DNA reads TGCGCCAGCAGCCTCTCCAACTCAGGGCTTTCGTATGGCTACACCTTC. Translation gives CASSLSNSGLSYGYTF.

This clone occurred once. The J gene is TRBJ1-5, the V gene TRBV28, with D tentatively TRBD1 (6 bases). The CDR3 sequence is 16 residues long. V gave up 7 bases and J gave up 1 base, with 17 bases separating them. Germline V gives CDR1 MDHEN, CDR2 SYDVKM. The CDR3 DNA reads as TGTGCCAGCATCTTGAGGGGGGGGTTAAGCAATCAGCCCCAGCATTTT. The encoded protein is CASILRGGLSNQPQHF. The whole variable domain, filled in from reference TRBV28 and TRBJ1-5, reads DVKVTQSSRYLVKRTGEKVFLECVQDMDHENMFWYRQDPGLGLRLIYFSYDVKMKEKGDIPEGYSVSREKKERFSLILESASTNQTSMYLCASILRGGLSNQPQHFGDGTRLSIL.

The V call is TRBV2, the J call TRBJ2-6, with TRBD1 as a possible D gene (5 bases). The CDR3 is 16 residues long. Germline V CDR1 and CDR2: SNHLY, FYNNEI. The germline V and J ends were trimmed by 6 bases and 4 bases, with 16 bases remaining between them. The CDR3 spells CASRPDSARGANVLTF. In DNA, the CDR3 is TGTGCCAGCAGACCCGACAGCGCTCGAGGGGCCAACGTCCTGACTTTC.

This rearrangement joins TRBV6-2 or TRBV6-3 to TRBJ1-2, with TRBD1 identical over 7 bases. The V and J ends lost 6 bases and 2 bases, in that order; junction bases with no gene match: 6. CDR1 is MNHEY and CDR2 is SVGEGT in the germline V gene. This CDR3 has 14 residues. In DNA, the CDR3 is TGTGCCAGCAGCCGAGGACAGGCAAACTATGGCTACACCTTC. Protein product: CASSRGQANYGYTF.

This chain joins TRBV7-3 and TRBJ2-2; D is perhaps TRBD1 (5 bases). This CDR3 has 15 amino acids. V dropped 1 base and J dropped 7 bases, with 13 bases sitting between them. The germline gives CDR1 SGHTA, CDR2 FQGTGA. This CDR3 reads CASSLSVNQGGELFF. In DNA form, the CDR3 reads TGTGCCAGCAGCTTAAGTGTTAATCAGGGCGGGGAGCTGTTTTTT.

The rearrangement uses TRBV6-5 and TRBJ2-2; 8 positions match TRBD2. The trim removed 6 bases at V and 6 bases at J, leaving 9 bases unmatched. This CDR3 has 15 residues. Germline-derived CDR1 and CDR2 are MNHEY and SVGAGI. CDR3 in DNA: TGTGCCAGCAGCCTCGGGGGGGCCGGATCCGGGGAGCTGTTTTTT. Translated, it gives CASSLGGAGSGELFF.

This clone was observed once. This rearrangement joins TRBV12-2 to TRBJ1-1. TRBV12-2 is flagged as a pseudogene. CDR3 length: 21 amino acids. CDR3 coding DNA: TGTGCAAGTCGCCTCCGTGGGGGTATTCTATTAACGGGGGTCTCGAACACTGAAGCTTTCTTT. This codes for CASRLRGGILLTGVSNTEAFF.

The chain is built from TRBV5-1 and TRBJ1-2; D perhaps matches TRBD1 (5 bases). CDR1 and CDR2 (germline): SGHRS, YFSETQ. This CDR3 contains 15 residues. V was clipped by 0 bases and J by 2 bases, with 11 bases between them. The chain's CDR3 is CASSLGGGVNYGYTF. The CDR3 nucleotides are TGCGCCAGCAGCTTGGGAGGAGGGGTGAACTATGGCTACACCTTC.

The V and J genes are TRBV28 and TRBJ1-3, with unresolved D. Trimming shortened V by 5 bases and J by 4 bases, and 15 bases separated the two germline ends. Germline values: CDR1 MDHEN, CDR2 SYDVKM. The CDR3 runs to 15 residues. The CDR3 coding sequence is TGTGCCAGCAGTGGGAGCGGGTTCCCGGGAAACACCATATATTTT. Translating gives CASSGSGFPGNTIYF.

CDR3 in DNA: TGTGCCATCAGTAAAACAGGGGACCCCACAGATACGCAGTATTTT. It translates to CAISKTGDPTDTQYF. The V gene is TRBV10-3, the J gene TRBJ2-3; 7 bases fit TRBD1. The germline V gene has CDR1 ENHRY and CDR2 SYGVKD. With 5 bases clipped from V and 2 bases from J, the junction kept 7 bases outside the gene matches. This CDR3 region has 15 residues.

The rearrangement uses TRBV27 and TRBJ2-7, with D tentatively TRBD2 (6 bases). Between the trimmed V and J ends, which lost 5 bases and 3 bases, there was a span of 17 bases. The CDR3 is made up of 15 amino acids. Per the germline V gene, CDR1 is MNHEY and CDR2 is SMNVEV (reference sequence). In DNA form, the CDR3 reads TGTGCCAGCAGTCTTTCCGGGGGTAGCGGCTACGAGCAGTACTTC. This sequence encodes CASSLSGGSGYEQYF.

The gene calls are TRBV6-1 and TRBJ1-4; D is unclear. V was cut by 0 bases and J by 5 bases, with 7 bases left in between. The CDR3 runs to 14 residues. CDR1 is MNHNS and CDR2 is SASEGT in the germline V gene. In nucleotides, the CDR3 is TGTGCCAGCAGTGAAGCCCCCAGGAATGAAAAACTGTTTTTT. It translates to CASSEAPRNEKLFF.

The chain has TRBV4-3 and TRBJ1-3; D may be TRBD1 (5 bases). Trimming left V 0 bases short and J 3 bases short, with 12 bases between. In germline, CDR1 is LGHNA, CDR2 YSLEER. This CDR3 is built from 16 residues. CDR3: CASSQDARAGGNTIYF. The CDR3 DNA sequence: TGCGCCAGCAGCCAAGATGCCAGGGCTGGTGGAAACACCATATATTTT.

This clone was detected a few times. The V and J genes are TRBV28 and TRBJ1-5; no reliable D call. This CDR3 is 14 amino acids long. The V and J ends lost 1 base and 10 bases respectively, with 14 bases between them. Germline values: CDR1 MDHEN, CDR2 SYDVKM. CDR3 in DNA: TGTGCCAGCAGTTTATCCCCCCAGGAAAAACCCCAGCATTTT. Translated: CASSLSPQEKPQHF.